A selection of T cell receptor beta chains follows, all from one sample in a study of blood T cell repertoires in COVID-19. The assay was immunoSEQ multiplex PCR, and TCRdb's table has in-frame clones only and misses some. The sample consists of about 310,000 clones, roughly 85% of them appearing once. The sequencing sample was made of PBMCs or T cells enriched from blood (not recorded which). The source is a woman in her 30s who had been exposed to COVID-19. The CDR3 runs from the conserved cysteine through the conserved F or W. D genes are given only for firm matches. Size tells how often a clone was seen (once, few, many) or the class of an expanded clone, and some rows leave it out.

D	V	J	size	CDR3	DNA
-	TRBV3-1/TRBV3-2	TRBJ2-1	few	CASSPPLPSNEQFF	TGTGCCAGCAGCCCCCCTTTACCCAGCAATGAGCAGTTCTTC
TRBD1	TRBV6-2/TRBV6-3	TRBJ2-7	-	CASSTPQGWTYEQYF	TGTGCCAGCAGTACCCCACAGGGGTGGACCTACGAGCAGTACTTC
TRBD2	TRBV27	TRBJ2-1	-	CASRGLAGGGSYNEQFF	TGTGCCAGCAGGGGACTAGCGGGAGGGGGCTCCTACAATGAGCAGTTCTTC
-	TRBV29-1	TRBJ2-5	once	CSVGARGETQYF	TGCAGCGTTGGTGCGCGGGGAGAGACCCAGTACTTC
TRBD2	TRBV5-1	TRBJ2-6	-	CASSLVGLGSSGANVLTF	TGCGCCAGCAGCTTGGTGGGACTAGGCTCCTCTGGGGCCAACGTCCTGACTTTC
-	TRBV20-1	TRBJ2-2	-	CSASGPGELFF	TGCAGTGCTAGCGGTCCCGGGGAGCTGTTTTTT
-	TRBV7-9	TRBJ1-3	-	CASGLPQGGWISSGNTIYF	TGTGCCAGCGGCCTCCCGCAGGGCGGATGGATCTCCTCTGGAAACACCATATATTTT
-	TRBV5-1	TRBJ2-3	-	CASSLEQSITDTQYF	TGCGCCAGCAGCTTGGAACAGAGTATTACAGATACGCAGTATTTT
TRBD2	TRBV24-1	TRBJ2-6	once	CATSDSYRDYGSNVLTF	TGTGCCACCAGTGATTCCTACCGGGACTACGGCTCCAACGTCCTGACTTTC
TRBD1	TRBV25-1	TRBJ1-2	-	CASSEYGTGDPTGGYTF	TGTGCCAGCAGTGAATATGGGACAGGGGACCCTACAGGAGGCTACACCTTC
-	TRBV27	TRBJ1-5	-	CASSLYGAGNQPQHF	TGTGCCAGCAGTTTATATGGGGCAGGCAATCAGCCCCAGCATTTT
-	TRBV4-1	TRBJ2-1	-	CASSQEGTRYNEQFF	TGCGCCAGCAGCCAAGAGGGCACTCGTTACAATGAGCAGTTCTTC
-	TRBV9	TRBJ1-6	-	CASSVDRSYNSPLHF	TGTGCCAGCAGCGTAGACAGGTCCTATAATTCACCCCTCCACTTT
-	TRBV11-3	TRBJ1-6	once	CASSLSWGNSPLHF	TGTGCCAGCAGCTTATCGTGGGGCAATTCACCCCTCCACTTT
TRBD2	TRBV7-7	TRBJ2-5	-	CASSWGGLETQYF	TGTGCTAGCAGCTGGGGGGGATTAGAGACCCAGTACTTC
-	TRBV6-1	TRBJ1-6	-	CASSEQARVGNSPLHF	TGTGCCAGCAGTGAACAGGCCAGGGTCGGCAATTCACCCCTCCACTTT
-	TRBV10-3	TRBJ2-3	once	CAISDRGTDTQYF	TGTGCCATCAGTGATCGAGGCACAGATACGCAGTATTTT
-	TRBV30	TRBJ2-4	-	CAWTQEVAKNIQYF	TGTGCCTGGACCCAAGAGGTAGCCAAAAACATTCAGTACTTC
TRBD1	TRBV2	TRBJ1-4	-	CASSPRQGLNEKLFF	TGTGCCAGCAGTCCTCGACAGGGACTTAATGAAAAACTGTTTTTT
TRBD2	TRBV2	TRBJ2-3	-	CASRGTGLAELTDTQYF	TGTGCCAGCAGGGGGACCGGACTAGCGGAGCTCACAGATACGCAGTATTTT
-	TRBV7-8	TRBJ2-7	few	CASSPRLTFSSYEQYF	TGTGCCAGCAGCCCGCGATTGACATTCAGCTCCTACGAGCAGTACTTC
TRBD2	TRBV6-5	TRBJ2-3	-	CASTYSGNTQYF	TGTGCCAGCACCTATAGCGGGAATACGCAGTATTTT
-	TRBV3-1/TRBV3-2	TRBJ1-6	once	CASSQLRGHYNSPLHF	TGTGCCAGCAGCCAACTCAGGGGTCACTATAATTCACCCCTCCACTTT
-	TRBV3-1/TRBV3-2	TRBJ2-7	few	CASRSGSSYEQYF	TGTGCCAGCAGGTCAGGGTCTTCCTACGAGCAGTACTTC
-	TRBV7-2	TRBJ1-6	once	CASSVHPGGDYNSPLHF	TGTGCCAGCAGCGTCCACCCTGGGGGGGATTATAATTCACCCCTCCACTTT
TRBD1	TRBV5-1	TRBJ1-2	-	CASSLAEGTEKYTF	TGCGCCAGCAGCTTGGCGGAAGGGACAGAGAAGTACACCTTC
-	TRBV5-4	TRBJ1-2	-	CASSLASRGVGYTF	TGTGCCAGCAGCTTGGCCTCACGGGGGGTAGGCTACACCTTC
TRBD1	TRBV28	TRBJ1-6	-	CASSSGQGYSPLHF	TGTGCCAGCAGTTCGGGACAGGGATACTCACCCCTCCACTTT
-	TRBV27	TRBJ2-7	-	CASTRLPGSYEQYF	TGTGCCAGCACCCGACTACCCGGGTCCTACGAGCAGTACTTC
-	TRBV7-2	TRBJ2-2	-	CASRREQVSQGELFF	TGTGCCAGCAGACGAGAACAGGTTTCTCAAGGGGAGCTGTTTTTT
TRBD2	TRBV30	TRBJ2-7	-	CAWSTPSAGGPGEQYF	TGTGCCTGGAGTACACCATCCGCGGGGGGGCCGGGTGAGCAGTACTTC
TRBD1	TRBV5-1	TRBJ2-5	-	CASSLSTGGIETQYF	TGCGCCAGCAGCTTGTCTACAGGGGGCATAGAGACCCAGTACTTC
TRBD2	TRBV11-3	TRBJ2-1	-	CASSLYSSGGSYNEQFF	TGTGCCAGCAGCTTATACTCCAGCGGGGGGTCCTACAATGAGCAGTTCTTC
TRBD1	TRBV2	TRBJ1-5	once	CASSWTGGRNQPQHF	TGTGCCAGCAGTTGGACAGGGGGCCGCAATCAGCCCCAGCATTTT
TRBD1	TRBV2	TRBJ1-6	-	CASMTGPGQGNSPLHF	TGTGCCAGCATGACTGGACCGGGACAGGGCAATTCACCCCTCCACTTT
-	TRBV30	TRBJ2-7	-	CAWSWRQVSYEQYF	TGTGCCTGGAGTTGGAGGCAGGTATCCTACGAGCAGTACTTC
-	TRBV19	TRBJ1-1	-	CASSTGGSNTEAFF	TGTGCCAGTAGTACGGGGGGGAGTAACACTGAAGCTTTCTTT
-	TRBV13	TRBJ2-7	-	CASSLGGASYEQYF	TGTGCCAGCAGCTTAGGGGGGGCTTCCTACGAGCAGTACTTC
-	TRBV5-4	TRBJ2-3	-	CASSPSGWHTQYF	TGTGCCAGCAGCCCCAGCGGGTGGCATACGCAGTATTTT
TRBD1	TRBV19	TRBJ1-1	few	CASSTQGGTEAFF	TGTGCCAGTAGTACACAGGGGGGCACTGAAGCTTTCTTT
TRBD1	TRBV4-1	TRBJ2-7	-	CASSPPGQGYYEQYF	TGCGCCAGCAGCCCTCCGGGACAGGGGTACTACGAGCAGTACTTC
TRBD1	TRBV5-1	TRBJ2-1	few	CASSLSTGGSNEQFF	TGCGCCAGCAGCTTGTCGACAGGGGGTTCCAATGAGCAGTTCTTC
TRBD1	TRBV6-5	TRBJ1-2	-	CASRGTGVYGYTF	TGTGCCAGCAGAGGGACAGGGGTCTATGGCTACACCTTC
-	TRBV24-1	TRBJ2-1	-	CATSDTLVNEQFF	TGTGCCACCAGTGACACACTAGTCAATGAGCAGTTCTTC
-	TRBV6-2/TRBV6-3	TRBJ1-5	-	CASSYGLQQPQHF	TGTGCCAGCAGTTACGGGTTACAGCAGCCCCAGCATTTT
-	TRBV27	TRBJ1-1	-	CASSLSRQENEAFF	TGTGCCAGCAGTTTATCGCGACAGGAAAATGAAGCTTTCTTT
TRBD1	TRBV12-3/TRBV12-4	TRBJ1-2	once	CASSPRTGMGYTF	TGTGCCAGCAGTCCTCGGACAGGGATGGGCTACACCTTC
-	TRBV4-1	TRBJ1-1	-	CASSQGDYGTEAFF	TGCGCCAGCAGCCAAGGTGATTACGGCACTGAAGCTTTCTTT
-	TRBV28	TRBJ2-6	-	CASSQDSRLLGANVLTF	TGTGCCAGCAGCCAAGACAGCCGGTTATTAGGGGCCAACGTCCTGACTTTC
-	TRBV6-5	TRBJ2-2	once	CASRSDSAGELFF	TGTGCCAGTAGAAGTGACTCCGCCGGGGAGCTGTTTTTT
-	TRBV4-2	TRBJ1-1	once	CASSQDRGIPEAFF	TGTGCCAGCAGCCAAGATCGGGGGATCCCTGAAGCTTTCTTT
TRBD1	TRBV6-1	TRBJ1-1	-	CASSERQGGYTEAFF	TGTGCCAGCAGTGAACGACAGGGAGGCTACACTGAAGCTTTCTTT
TRBD1	TRBV4-3	TRBJ1-2	once	CASSQDPQGGYGYTF	TGCGCCAGCAGCCAAGATCCGCAGGGGGGCTATGGCTACACCTTC
-	TRBV5-1	TRBJ2-7	-	CASSLEFGVKQDEQYF	TGCGCCAGCAGCTTGGAATTCGGTGTAAAACAGGACGAGCAGTACTTC
-	TRBV7-2	TRBJ1-3	-	CASSLDYRNTIYF	TGTGCCAGCAGCTTAGATTATCGAAACACCATATATTTT
-	TRBV7-3	TRBJ2-3	few	CASSLGSRTDTQYF	TGTGCCAGCAGCTTAGGTAGCCGCACAGATACGCAGTATTTT
TRBD1	TRBV5-1	TRBJ2-3	-	CASSLGGQRGDTQYF	TGCGCCAGCAGCTTGGGGGGACAGCGTGGAGATACGCAGTATTTT
TRBD2	TRBV7-7	TRBJ2-1	-	CASSLSVRAGGYNEQFF	TGTGCTAGCAGCTTAAGCGTGAGAGCGGGAGGCTACAATGAGCAGTTCTTC
-	TRBV24-1	TRBJ2-7	many	CATRTFPHTRPGQYF	TGTGCCACCAGGACGTTTCCTCACACCCGGCCAGGGCAGTACTTC